This T cell receptor (beta chain) was identified during a study of cytomegalovirus exposure and HLA in healthy donors. Study-wide points: The study labeled 164 TCR beta chains cytomegalovirus-associated.

The V gene lost 3 bases and the J gene lost 0 bases, with 8 bases spanning the gap. The CDR3 covers 13 residues. CDR1 and CDR2 (germline): GTSNPN, SVGIG (reference sequence). PCR was performed using 60 Vbeta and 13 Jbeta primers. Assay used: immunoSEQ multiplex PCR; TCRdb lists only in-frame clones, some missing. The table lists about 130,000 clones, 75% to 85% of them singletons. With respect to this clone: Its target is unknown.

The sample taken for sequencing was PBMCs. The TCR originated in a female donor in good health and CMV-seropositive. V gene TRBV30 combines with J gene TRBJ1-1; D not certain. This CDR3 reads CAWRMTLNTEAFF. The CDR3 DNA reads as TGTGCCTGGAGAATGACACTGAACACTGAAGCTTTCTTT.